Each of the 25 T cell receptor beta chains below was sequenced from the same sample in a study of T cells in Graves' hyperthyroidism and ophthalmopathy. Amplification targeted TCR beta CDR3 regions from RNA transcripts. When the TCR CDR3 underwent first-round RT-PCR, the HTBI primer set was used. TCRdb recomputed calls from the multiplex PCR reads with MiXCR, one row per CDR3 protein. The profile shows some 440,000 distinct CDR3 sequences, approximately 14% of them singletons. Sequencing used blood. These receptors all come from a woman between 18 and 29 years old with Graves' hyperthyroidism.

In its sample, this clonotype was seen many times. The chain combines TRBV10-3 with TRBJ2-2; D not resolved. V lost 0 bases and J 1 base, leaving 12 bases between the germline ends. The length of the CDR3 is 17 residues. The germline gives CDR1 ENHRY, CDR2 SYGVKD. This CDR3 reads CAISESNGFGNTGELFF. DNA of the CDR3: TGTGCCATCAGTGAGTCGAATGGCTTCGGGAACACCGGGGAGCTGTTTTTT.

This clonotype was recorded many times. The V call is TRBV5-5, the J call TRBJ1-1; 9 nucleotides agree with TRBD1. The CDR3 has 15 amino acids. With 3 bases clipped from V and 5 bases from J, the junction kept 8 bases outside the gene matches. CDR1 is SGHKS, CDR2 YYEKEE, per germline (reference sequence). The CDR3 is CASSSYRGRGTEAFF. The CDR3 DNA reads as TGTGCCAGCAGCTCTTACAGGGGGCGGGGGACTGAAGCTTTCTTT.

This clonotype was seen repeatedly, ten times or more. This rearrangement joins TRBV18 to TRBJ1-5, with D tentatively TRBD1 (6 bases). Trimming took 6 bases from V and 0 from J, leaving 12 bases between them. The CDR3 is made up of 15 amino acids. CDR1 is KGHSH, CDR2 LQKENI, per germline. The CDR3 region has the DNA TGTGCCAGCTCGCCCGGGACAAATAGCAATCAGCCCCAGCATTTT. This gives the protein CASSPGTNSNQPQHF.

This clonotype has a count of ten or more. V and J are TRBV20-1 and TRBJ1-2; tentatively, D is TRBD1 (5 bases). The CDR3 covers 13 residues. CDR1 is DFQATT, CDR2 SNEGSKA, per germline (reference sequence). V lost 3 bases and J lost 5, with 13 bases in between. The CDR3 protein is CSASSGVLYGYTF. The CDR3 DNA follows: TGCAGTGCTAGTTCGGGGGTTTTATATGGCTACACCTTC.

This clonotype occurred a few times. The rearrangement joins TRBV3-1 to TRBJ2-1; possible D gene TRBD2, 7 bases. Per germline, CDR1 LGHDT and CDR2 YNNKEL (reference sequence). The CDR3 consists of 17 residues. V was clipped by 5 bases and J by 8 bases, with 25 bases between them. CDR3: CASSTRGLGGAVDEQFF. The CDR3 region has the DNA TGTGCCAGCAGCACAAGGGGGTTAGGGGGGGCCGTCGATGAGCAGTTCTTC.

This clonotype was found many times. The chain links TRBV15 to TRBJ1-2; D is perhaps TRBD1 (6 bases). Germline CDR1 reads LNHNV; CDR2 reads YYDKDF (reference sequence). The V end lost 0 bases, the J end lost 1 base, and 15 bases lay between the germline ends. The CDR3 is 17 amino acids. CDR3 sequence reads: CATSRDGEGGHNYGYTF. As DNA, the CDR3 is TGTGCCACCAGCAGAGATGGGGAGGGGGGCCATAACTATGGCTACACCTTC.

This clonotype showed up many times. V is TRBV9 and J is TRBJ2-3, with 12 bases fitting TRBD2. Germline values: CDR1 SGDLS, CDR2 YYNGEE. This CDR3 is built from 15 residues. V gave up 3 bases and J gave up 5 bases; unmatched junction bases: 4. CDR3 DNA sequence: TGTGCCAGCAGCGGACCGGGACTAGCGGGAGATACGCAGTATTTT. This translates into CASSGPGLAGDTQYF.

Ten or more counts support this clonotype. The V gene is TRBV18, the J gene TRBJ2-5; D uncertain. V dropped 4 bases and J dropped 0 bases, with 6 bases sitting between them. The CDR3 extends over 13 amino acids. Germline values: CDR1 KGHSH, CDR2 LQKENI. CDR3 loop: CASSQSHQETQYF. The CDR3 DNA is TGTGCCAGCTCACAAAGCCACCAAGAGACCCAGTACTTC.

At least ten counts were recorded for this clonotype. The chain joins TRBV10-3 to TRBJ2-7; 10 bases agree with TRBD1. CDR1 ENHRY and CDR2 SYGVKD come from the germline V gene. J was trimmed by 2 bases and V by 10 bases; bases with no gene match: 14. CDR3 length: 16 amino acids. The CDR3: CATSRDRGAITYEQYF. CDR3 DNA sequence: TGTGCCACGTCCCGGGACAGGGGCGCGATAACCTACGAGCAGTACTTC.

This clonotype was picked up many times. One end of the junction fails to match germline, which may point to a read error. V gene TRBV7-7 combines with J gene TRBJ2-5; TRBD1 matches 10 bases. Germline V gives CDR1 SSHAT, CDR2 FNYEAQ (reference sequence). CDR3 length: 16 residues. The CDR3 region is CASSPHGTGVEETQYF. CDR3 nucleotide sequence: TGTGCTAGCAGCCCACACGGGACAGGGGTGGAGGAGACCCAGTACTTC.

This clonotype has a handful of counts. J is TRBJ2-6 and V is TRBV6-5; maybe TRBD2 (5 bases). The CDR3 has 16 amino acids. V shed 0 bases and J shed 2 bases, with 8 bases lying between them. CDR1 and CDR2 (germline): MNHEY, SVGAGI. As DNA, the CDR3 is TGTGCCAGCAGTTACTCAACGGGGACTGGGGCCAACGTCCTGACTTTC. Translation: CASSYSTGTGANVLTF.

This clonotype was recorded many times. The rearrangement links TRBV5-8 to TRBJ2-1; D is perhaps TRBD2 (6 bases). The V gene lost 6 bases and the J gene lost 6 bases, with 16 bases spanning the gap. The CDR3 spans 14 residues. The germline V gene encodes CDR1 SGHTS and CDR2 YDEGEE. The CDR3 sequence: CASTPRGIGNEQFF. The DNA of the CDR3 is TGTGCCAGCACCCCCCGGGGGATCGGCAATGAGCAGTTCTTC.

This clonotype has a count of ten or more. The CDR3 DNA reads as TGTGCCAGCAGCCCTAGGGGGTTCTACGAGCAGTACTTC. Amino acids: CASSPRGFYEQYF. This sequence joins TRBV7-9 and TRBJ2-7; a possible D gene is TRBD1 (6 bases). Per the germline V gene, CDR1 is SEHNR and CDR2 is FQNEAQ (reference sequence). The ends were cut back, 5 bases at V and 3 bases at J, with 11 bases in the middle. The CDR3 consists of 13 residues.

Written as DNA, the CDR3 is TGTGCCAGCAGCCCAAGCCGCGGGACAGGTTCCTACGAGCAGTACTTC. Amino acids: CASSPSRGTGSYEQYF. The J gene is TRBJ2-7, the V gene TRBV6-2 or TRBV6-3; 8 positions match TRBD1. The V and J ends lost 6 bases and 1 base, in that order; junction bases with no gene match: 11. This CDR3 region has 16 residues. Germline assignment: CDR1 MNHEY and CDR2 SVGEGT.

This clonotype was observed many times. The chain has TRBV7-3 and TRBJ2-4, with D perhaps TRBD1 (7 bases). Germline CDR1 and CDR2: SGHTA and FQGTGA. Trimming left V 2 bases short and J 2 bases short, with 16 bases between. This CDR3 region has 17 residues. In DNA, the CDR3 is TGTGCCAGCAGCTTAGTACCGTCAGGGGGGACCAAAAACATTCAGTACTTC. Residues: CASSLVPSGGTKNIQYF.

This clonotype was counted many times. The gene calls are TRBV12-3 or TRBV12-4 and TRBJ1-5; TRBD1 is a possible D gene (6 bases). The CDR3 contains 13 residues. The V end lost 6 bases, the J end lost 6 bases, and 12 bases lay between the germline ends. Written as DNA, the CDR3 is TGTGCCAGCAGCCCGGACAGTGGTCAGCCCCAGCATTTT. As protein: CASSPDSGQPQHF.

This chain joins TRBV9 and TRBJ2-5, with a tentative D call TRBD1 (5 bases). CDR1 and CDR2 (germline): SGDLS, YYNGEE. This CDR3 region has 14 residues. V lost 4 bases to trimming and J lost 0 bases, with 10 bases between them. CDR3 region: CASSSSDNQETQYF. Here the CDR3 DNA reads TGTGCCAGCAGCTCATCGGACAACCAAGAGACCCAGTACTTC.

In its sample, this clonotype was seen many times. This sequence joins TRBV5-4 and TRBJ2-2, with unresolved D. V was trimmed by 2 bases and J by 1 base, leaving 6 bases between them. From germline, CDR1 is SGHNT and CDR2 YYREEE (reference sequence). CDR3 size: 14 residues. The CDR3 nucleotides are TGTGCCAGCAGCTTAAGGTGGAACACCGGGGAGCTGTTTTTT. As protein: CASSLRWNTGELFF.

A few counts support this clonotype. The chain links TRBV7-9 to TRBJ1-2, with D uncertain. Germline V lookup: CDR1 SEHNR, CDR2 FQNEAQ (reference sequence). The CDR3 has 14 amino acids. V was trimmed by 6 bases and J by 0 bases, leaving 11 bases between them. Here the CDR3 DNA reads TGTGCCAGCAGGCTCGACGGGGCTAACTATGGCTACACCTTC. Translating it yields CASRLDGANYGYTF.

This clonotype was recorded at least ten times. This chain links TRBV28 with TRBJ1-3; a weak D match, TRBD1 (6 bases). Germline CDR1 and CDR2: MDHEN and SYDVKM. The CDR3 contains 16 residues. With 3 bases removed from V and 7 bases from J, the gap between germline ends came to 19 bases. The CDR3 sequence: CASSFPLGGLANTIYF. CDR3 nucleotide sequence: TGTGCCAGCAGTTTCCCGCTAGGGGGTTTGGCCAACACCATATATTTT.

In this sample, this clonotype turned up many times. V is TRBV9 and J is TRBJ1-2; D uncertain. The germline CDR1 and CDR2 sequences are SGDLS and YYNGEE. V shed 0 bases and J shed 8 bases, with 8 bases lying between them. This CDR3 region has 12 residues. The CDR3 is CASSVGAGGYTF. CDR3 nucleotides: TGTGCCAGCAGCGTAGGGGCAGGCGGCTACACCTTC.

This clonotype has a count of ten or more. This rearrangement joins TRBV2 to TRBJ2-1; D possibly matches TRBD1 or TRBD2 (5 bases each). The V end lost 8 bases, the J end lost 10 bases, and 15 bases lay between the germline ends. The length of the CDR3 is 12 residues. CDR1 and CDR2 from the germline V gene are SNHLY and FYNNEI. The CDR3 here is CASSRGNQEQFF. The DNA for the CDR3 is TGTGCCAGCTCCCGGGGCAACCAGGAGCAGTTCTTC.

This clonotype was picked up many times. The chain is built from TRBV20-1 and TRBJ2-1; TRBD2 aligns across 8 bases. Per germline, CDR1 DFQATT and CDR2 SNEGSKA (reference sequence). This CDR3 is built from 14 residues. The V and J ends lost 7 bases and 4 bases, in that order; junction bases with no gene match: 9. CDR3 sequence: CSGALAAGYNEQFF. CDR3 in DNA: TGCAGTGGGGCACTAGCGGCCGGATACAATGAGCAGTTCTTC.

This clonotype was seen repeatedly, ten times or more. Here the CDR3 reads CASSLGGIYNSPLHF. CDR3 DNA sequence: TGTGCCAGCAGCTTAGGGGGTATCTATAATTCACCCCTCCACTTT. This chain links TRBV7-2 with TRBJ1-6; D gene ambiguous. CDR1 is SGHTA and CDR2 is FQGNSA in the germline V gene. V was shortened by 1 base and J by 3 bases, with 7 bases between the two germline ends. This CDR3 has 15 residues.

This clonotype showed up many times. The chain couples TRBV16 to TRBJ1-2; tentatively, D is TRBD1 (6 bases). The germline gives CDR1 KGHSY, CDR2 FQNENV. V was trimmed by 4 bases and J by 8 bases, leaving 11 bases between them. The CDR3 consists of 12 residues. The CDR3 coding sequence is TGTGCCAGCAGCCGGGACACGTTGGGCTACACCTTC. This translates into CASSRDTLGYTF. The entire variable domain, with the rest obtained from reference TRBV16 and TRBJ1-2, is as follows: GEEVAQTPKHLVRGEGQKAKLYCAPIKGHSYVFWYQQVLKNEFKFLISFQNENVFDETGMPKERFSAKCLPNSPCSLEIQATKLEDSAVYFCASSRDTLGYTFGSGTRLTVV.